This T cell receptor (beta chain) emerged from a study of cytomegalovirus exposure and HLA in healthy donors. The study ran its PCR with 60 Vbeta and 13 Jbeta primers. Measured with immunoSEQ multiplex PCR; TCRdb has only the in-frame clones, and not every one. The table includes 20,000 to 25,000 clones, around 77% detected once. Germline CDR1 is MNHEY and CDR2 is SMNVEV (reference sequence). The CDR3 totals 13 residues. V dropped 4 bases and J dropped 7 bases, with 10 bases sitting between them. Broader study findings: Most sequenced TCRs were rare (though some public TCRs occurred in many donors).

This clone was seen just once. The target antigen is unknown. This rearrangement joins TRBV27 to TRBJ2-2; D remains ambiguous. The source of this sequence is a man aged 55-75 years in good health and CMV-seronegative. Sequencing input: PBMCs. The DNA of the CDR3 is TGTGCCAGCAGTTCCTTGCCGGGCGGGGAGCTGTTTTTT. Translation gives CASSSLPGGELFF.